This T cell receptor beta chain stems from a study of blood T cell repertoires in COVID-19. CDR1 and CDR2 from the germline V gene are LNHDA and SQIVND (reference sequence). The CDR3 is 11 amino acids. V was pared by 9 bases and J by 10 bases, with 8 bases of the junction left unmatched. Donors were grouped by their self-reported clinical history. This table comes from immunoSEQ multiplex PCR, and its TCRdb copy is limited to in-frame clones, with some not included. Among about 220,000 clones listed, over 75% were seen once. The TCR was taken from a woman aged 18-35 years in a cohort exposed to, infected with or recovered from COVID-19 (not recorded which). The sample taken for sequencing was PBMCs or T cells enriched from blood (not recorded which). This chain uses TRBV19 with TRBJ1-1; 7 bases are shared with TRBD1. Here the CDR3 reads CASPSGGRAFF. CDR3 nucleotides: TGTGCCAGCCCATCAGGGGGGAGAGCTTTCTTT.